This TCR beta chain derives from a study of cytomegalovirus exposure and HLA in healthy donors. CDR3 size: 13 residues. The germline V and J ends were trimmed by 4 bases and 6 bases, with 12 bases remaining between them. Germline CDR1 reads SGHDT; CDR2 reads YYEEEE. General study findings and limits: For cytomegalovirus status, the classifier reportedly gave diagnoses with high specificity and sensitivity.

A multiplex PCR was run with 60 Vbeta primers and 13 Jbeta primers. The protocol was immunoSEQ multiplex PCR, while the TCRdb copy is restricted to in-frame clones and leaves out a portion. The sample lists about 150,000 clones; roughly 70% were seen once. This clone was seen only once. The antigen is undetermined. The rearrangement links TRBV5-6 to TRBJ2-3, with D possibly matching TRBD2 (6 bases). The source is a man in his late teens or twenties in good health and CMV-seropositive. Sequencing was carried out using PBMCs. The CDR3 is CASSPGLGDTQYF. In nucleotides, the CDR3 is TGTGCCAGCAGCCCGGGACTGGGGGATACGCAGTATTTT.